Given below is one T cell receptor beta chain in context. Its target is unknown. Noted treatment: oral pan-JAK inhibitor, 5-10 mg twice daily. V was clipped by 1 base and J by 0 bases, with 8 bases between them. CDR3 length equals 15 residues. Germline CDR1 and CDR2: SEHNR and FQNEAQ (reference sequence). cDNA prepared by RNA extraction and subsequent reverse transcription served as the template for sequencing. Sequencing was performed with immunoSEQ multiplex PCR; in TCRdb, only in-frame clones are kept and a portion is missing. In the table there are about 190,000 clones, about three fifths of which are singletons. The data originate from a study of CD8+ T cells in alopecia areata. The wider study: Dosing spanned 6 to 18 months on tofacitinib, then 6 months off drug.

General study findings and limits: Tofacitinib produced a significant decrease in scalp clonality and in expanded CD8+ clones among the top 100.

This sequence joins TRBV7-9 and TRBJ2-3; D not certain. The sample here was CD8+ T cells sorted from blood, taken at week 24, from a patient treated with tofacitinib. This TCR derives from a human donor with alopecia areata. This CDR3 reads CASSLGVGSTDTQYF. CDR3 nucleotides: TGTGCCAGCAGCTTAGGCGTGGGAAGCACAGATACGCAGTATTTT.